The clone carrying this T cell receptor beta chain was picked up a small number of times. Its antigen is still unknown. This CDR3 region has 15 residues. Trimming shortened V by 0 bases and J by 6 bases, and 12 bases separated the two germline ends. CDR1 is MNHEY and CDR2 is SVGAGI in the germline V gene. This sample was included in a study of cytomegalovirus exposure and HLA in healthy donors. Primers for the PCR totalled 60 Vbeta and 13 Jbeta. The protocol was immunoSEQ multiplex PCR, while the TCRdb copy is restricted to in-frame clones and leaves out a portion. Seen here are roughly 34,000 clones, less than 75% observed once, and the top ten hold roughly a tenth. Study-wide results and caveats: The study designated fewer than 200 TCR beta chains cytomegalovirus-associated. An analysis done earlier found most TCR beta V segments productive about 87% or about 30% of the time. Immune exposure information available was restricted to CMV serostatus.

Donors showed nominal health when sampled, although they likely had unrecorded immune exposures. Sequenced input: PBMCs. The V gene is TRBV6-5, the J gene TRBJ1-5; D may be TRBD1 (6 bases). This sequence was found in a man in his forties in good health and CMV-seropositive. This CDR3 is CASSYSPGGRQPQHF. CDR3 sequence (DNA): TGTGCCAGCAGTTACTCGCCGGGGGGCCGTCAGCCCCAGCATTTT.